This T cell receptor (beta chain) was documented in a study of vaccination and CD4 T cells after COVID-19. Study-wide context: Overlapping spike peptides from SARS-CoV-2, HCoV-NL63, HCoV-OC43 and HCoV-229E served to stimulate the cells.

This clonotype has only a few counts. The antigen remains unidentified. Germline V gene lookup returns CDR1 SGHNT and CDR2 YENEEA. The CDR3 covers 17 residues. The V segment lost 4 bases and the J segment 5 bases; nucleotides outside the gene matches: 14. Cultured CD4+ T cell DNA was sequenced using the Oncomine TCR Beta short-read assay. The genomic DNA was obtained from cultured CD4+ T cells by extraction with the QIAamp micro DNA kit. Each CDR3 protein is one row after TCRdb ran MiXCR on the PCR reads. The sample shows 10,000 to 15,000 distinct CDR3 sequences, around half of them seen only once. Treatment: roughly nine-day PBMC culture with coronavirus spike peptide pools or control peptides (ViraFEST assay).

This TCR was sampled from a human donor who had recovered from COVID-19. The source material was CD4+ T cells from blood, cultured in vitro. V gene TRBV11-3 combines with J gene TRBJ2-3; 8 nucleotides agree with TRBD2. CDR3 DNA: TGTGCCAGCAGCTGGGGGGTAGCGGGGCATCCTGTAGATACGCAGTATTTT. Residues: CASSWGVAGHPVDTQYF.